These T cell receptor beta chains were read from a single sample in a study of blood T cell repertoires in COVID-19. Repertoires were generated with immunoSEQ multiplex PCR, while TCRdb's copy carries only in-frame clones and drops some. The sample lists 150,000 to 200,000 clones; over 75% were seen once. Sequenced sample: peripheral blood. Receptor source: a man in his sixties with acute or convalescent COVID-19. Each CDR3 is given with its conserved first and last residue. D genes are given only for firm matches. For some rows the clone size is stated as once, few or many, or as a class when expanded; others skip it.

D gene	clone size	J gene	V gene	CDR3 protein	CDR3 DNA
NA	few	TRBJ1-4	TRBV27	CASRPIGRANEKLFF	TGTGCCAGCAGACCTATTGGCAGAGCGAATGAAAAACTGTTTTTT
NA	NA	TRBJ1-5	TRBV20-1	CSASGGQPQHF	TGCAGTGCTAGTGGCGGGCAGCCCCAGCATTTT
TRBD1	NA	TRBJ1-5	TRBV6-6	CATNFGQGGVQPQHF	TGTGCCACCAACTTCGGACAGGGGGGGGTTCAGCCCCAGCATTTT
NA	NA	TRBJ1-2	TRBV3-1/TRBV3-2	CASSQGPGTLLGYTF	TGTGCCAGCAGCCAAGGGCCCGGGACTCTATTGGGCTACACCTTC
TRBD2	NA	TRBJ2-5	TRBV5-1	CASSTQLAGHGETQYF	TGCGCCAGCAGCACCCAACTAGCGGGACACGGCGAGACCCAGTACTTC
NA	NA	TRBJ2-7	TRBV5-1	CASSLTSYEQYF	TGCGCCAGCAGCCTTACATCCTACGAGCAGTACTTC
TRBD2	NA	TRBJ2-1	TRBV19	CASESGSSYNEQFF	TGTGCCAGCGAAAGCGGGAGCTCCTACAATGAGCAGTTCTTC
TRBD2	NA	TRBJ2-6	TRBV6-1	CASSETAGGGSGANVLTF	TGTGCCAGCAGCGAAACGGCGGGAGGGGGGTCTGGGGCCAACGTCCTGACTTTC
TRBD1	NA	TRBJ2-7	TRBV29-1	CSVEVQDRGYEQYF	TGCAGCGTTGAAGTTCAGGACAGGGGCTACGAGCAGTACTTC
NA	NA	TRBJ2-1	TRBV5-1	CASSPPGNNEQFF	TGCGCCAGCAGCCCTCCAGGGAACAATGAGCAGTTCTTC
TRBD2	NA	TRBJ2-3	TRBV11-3	CASSLEGAGGSDTQYF	TGTGCCAGCAGCTTAGAGGGAGCGGGAGGATCAGATACGCAGTATTTT
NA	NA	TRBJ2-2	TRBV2	CASRDTTLNTGELFF	TGTGCCAGCAGGGACACGACACTAAACACCGGGGAGCTGTTTTTT
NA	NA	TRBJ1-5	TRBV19	CASSIGGREGQPQHF	TGTGCCAGTAGTATCGGTGGCAGGGAGGGGCAGCCCCAGCATTTT
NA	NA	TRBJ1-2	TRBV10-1	CASSSSWGDYGYTF	TGCGCCAGCAGTTCCTCCTGGGGGGACTATGGCTACACCTTC
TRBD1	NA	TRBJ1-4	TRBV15	CATSRIKLQGANSNEKLFF	TGTGCCACCAGCAGAATAAAATTACAGGGGGCGAACTCTAATGAAAAACTGTTTTTT
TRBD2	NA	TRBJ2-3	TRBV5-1	CASSFNPSGDTDTQYF	TGCGCCAGCAGCTTTAATCCTAGCGGGGACACAGATACGCAGTATTTT
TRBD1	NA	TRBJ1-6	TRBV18	CASSSGTDYNSPLHF	TGTGCCAGCTCATCTGGGACAGACTATAATTCACCCCTCCACTTT
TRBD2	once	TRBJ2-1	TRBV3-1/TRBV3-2	CASSPLGGTSGARQFF	TGTGCCAGCAGCCCTCTTGGGGGGACTAGCGGGGCCCGACAGTTCTTC
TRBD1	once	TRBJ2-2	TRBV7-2	CASSPPGGAGTGELFF	TGTGCCAGCAGCCCCCCAGGGGGCGCGGGCACCGGGGAGCTGTTTTTT
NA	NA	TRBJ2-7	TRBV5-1	CASSLVGGYEQYF	TGCGCCAGCAGCTTGGTAGGCGGCTACGAGCAGTACTTC
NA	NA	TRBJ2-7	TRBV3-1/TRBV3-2	CASSQDPGTPSYEQYF	TGTGCCAGCAGCCAGGATCCAGGGACACCTTCCTACGAGCAGTACTTC
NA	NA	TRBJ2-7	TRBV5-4	CASSLGGTTSLYEQYF	TGTGCCAGCAGCTTGGGAGGTACTACCAGCCTCTACGAGCAGTACTTC
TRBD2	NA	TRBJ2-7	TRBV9	CASSVDASGSALDEQYF	TGTGCCAGCAGCGTAGATGCTAGCGGGAGCGCCCTTGACGAGCAGTACTTC
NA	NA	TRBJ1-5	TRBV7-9	CASSSSGSGQPQHF	TGTGCCAGCAGCTCTAGCGGGTCAGGACAGCCCCAGCATTTT
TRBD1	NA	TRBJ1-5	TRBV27	CASSYDRGQPQHF	TGTGCCAGCAGTTATGACAGGGGTCAGCCCCAGCATTTT